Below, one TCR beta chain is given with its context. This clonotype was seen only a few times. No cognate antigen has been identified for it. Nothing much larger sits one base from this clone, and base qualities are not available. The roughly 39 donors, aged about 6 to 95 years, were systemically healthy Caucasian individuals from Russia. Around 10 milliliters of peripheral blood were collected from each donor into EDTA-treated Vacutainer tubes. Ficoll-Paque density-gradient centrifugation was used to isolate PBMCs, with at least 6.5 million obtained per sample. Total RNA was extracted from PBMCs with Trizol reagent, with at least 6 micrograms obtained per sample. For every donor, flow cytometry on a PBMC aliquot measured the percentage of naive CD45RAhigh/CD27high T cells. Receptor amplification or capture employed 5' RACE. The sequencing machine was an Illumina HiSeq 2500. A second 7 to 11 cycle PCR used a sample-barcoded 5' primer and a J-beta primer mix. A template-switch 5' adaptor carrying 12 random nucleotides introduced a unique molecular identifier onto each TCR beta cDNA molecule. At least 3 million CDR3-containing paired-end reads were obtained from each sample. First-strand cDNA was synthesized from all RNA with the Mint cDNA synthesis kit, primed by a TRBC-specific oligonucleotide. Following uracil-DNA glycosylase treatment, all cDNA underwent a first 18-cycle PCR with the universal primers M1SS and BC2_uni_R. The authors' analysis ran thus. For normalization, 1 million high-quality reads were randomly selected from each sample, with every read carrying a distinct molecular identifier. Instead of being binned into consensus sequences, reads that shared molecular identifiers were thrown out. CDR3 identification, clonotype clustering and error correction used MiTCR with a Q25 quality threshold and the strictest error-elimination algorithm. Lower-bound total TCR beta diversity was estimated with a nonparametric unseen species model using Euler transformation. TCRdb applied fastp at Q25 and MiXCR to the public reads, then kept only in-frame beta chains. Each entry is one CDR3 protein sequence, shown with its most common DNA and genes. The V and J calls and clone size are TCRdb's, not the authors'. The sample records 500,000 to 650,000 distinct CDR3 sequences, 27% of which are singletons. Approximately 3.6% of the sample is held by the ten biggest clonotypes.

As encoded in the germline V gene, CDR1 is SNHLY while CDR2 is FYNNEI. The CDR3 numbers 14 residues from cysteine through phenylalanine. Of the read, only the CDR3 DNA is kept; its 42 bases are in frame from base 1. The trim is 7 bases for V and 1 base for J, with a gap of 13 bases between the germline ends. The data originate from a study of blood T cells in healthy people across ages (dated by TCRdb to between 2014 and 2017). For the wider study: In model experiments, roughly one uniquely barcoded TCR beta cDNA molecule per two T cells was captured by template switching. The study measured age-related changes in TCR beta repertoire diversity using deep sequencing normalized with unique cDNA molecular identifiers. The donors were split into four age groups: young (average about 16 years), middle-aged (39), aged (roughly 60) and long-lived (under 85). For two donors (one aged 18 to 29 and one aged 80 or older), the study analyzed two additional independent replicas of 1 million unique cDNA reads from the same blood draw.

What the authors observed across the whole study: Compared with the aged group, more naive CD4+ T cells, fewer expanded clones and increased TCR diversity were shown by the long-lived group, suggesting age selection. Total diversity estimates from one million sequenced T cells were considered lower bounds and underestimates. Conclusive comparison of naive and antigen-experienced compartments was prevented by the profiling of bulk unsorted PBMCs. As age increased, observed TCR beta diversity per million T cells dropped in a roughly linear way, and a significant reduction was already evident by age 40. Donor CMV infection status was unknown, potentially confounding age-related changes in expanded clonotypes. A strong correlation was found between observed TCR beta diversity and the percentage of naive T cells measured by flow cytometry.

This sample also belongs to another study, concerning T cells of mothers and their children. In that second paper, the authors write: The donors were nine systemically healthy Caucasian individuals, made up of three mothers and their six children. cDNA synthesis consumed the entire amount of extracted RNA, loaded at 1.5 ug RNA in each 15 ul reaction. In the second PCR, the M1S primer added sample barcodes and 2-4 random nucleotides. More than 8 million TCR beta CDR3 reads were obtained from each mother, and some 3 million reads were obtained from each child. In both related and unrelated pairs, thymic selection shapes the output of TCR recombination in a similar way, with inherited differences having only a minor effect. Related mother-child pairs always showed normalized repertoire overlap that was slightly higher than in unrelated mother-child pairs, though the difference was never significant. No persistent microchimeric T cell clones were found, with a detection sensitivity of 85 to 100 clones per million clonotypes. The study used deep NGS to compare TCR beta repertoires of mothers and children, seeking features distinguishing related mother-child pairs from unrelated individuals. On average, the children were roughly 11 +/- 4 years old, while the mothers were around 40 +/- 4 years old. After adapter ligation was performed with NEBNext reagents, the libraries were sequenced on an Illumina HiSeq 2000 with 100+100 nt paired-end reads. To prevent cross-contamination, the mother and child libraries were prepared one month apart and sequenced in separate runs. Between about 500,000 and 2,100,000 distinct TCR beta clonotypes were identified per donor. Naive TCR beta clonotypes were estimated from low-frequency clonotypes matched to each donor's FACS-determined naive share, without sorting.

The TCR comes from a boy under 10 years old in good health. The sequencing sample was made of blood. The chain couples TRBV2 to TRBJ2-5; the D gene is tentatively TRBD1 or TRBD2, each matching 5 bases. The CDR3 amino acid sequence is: CASNSRDAQETQYF. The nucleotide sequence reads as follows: TGTGCCAGCAACTCTCGGGACGCCCAAGAGACCCAGTACTTC.